One and the same sample provided the 21 T cell receptor beta chains below, sequenced in a study of Ad26.COV2.S vaccination and SARS-CoV-2 variants. The treatment here: around 19 received Ad26.COV2.S at low or high dose, single or two shots; about 5 received placebo; per-sample allocation not given. Following the first vaccine or placebo injection, samples were taken on day 63. Assay used: immunoSEQ multiplex PCR; TCRdb lists only in-frame clones, some missing. Of hundreds of thousands of clones listed, approximately 83% are singletons. The material was peripheral blood, obtained in a trial of Ad26.COV2.S vaccine versus placebo. The receptors derive from a person between 18 and 60 years old who received the Ad26.COV2.S COVID-19 vaccine or a placebo.

The CDR3 loop is CASSDRAGANVLTF. Here the CDR3 DNA reads TGTGCCAGCAGCGACAGAGCTGGGGCCAACGTCCTGACTTTC. The rearrangement links TRBV2 to TRBJ2-6; D might be TRBD1 (5 bases). The CDR3 extends over 14 amino acids. V dropped 6 bases and J dropped 2 bases, with 8 bases sitting between them. Per the germline V gene, CDR1 is SNHLY and CDR2 is FYNNEI.

A note on this clone: The identical CDR3 is also encoded by other nucleotide sequences in the sample. CDR3 amino acids: CASSLGTNYEQYF. The CDR3 bases are TGTGCCAGCAGCCTAGGGACTAACTACGAGCAGTACTTC. J is TRBJ2-7 and V is TRBV7-2; TRBD2 aligns across 7 bases. With V trimmed by 5 bases and J by 3 bases, 4 bases remained unmatched. The CDR3 has 13 amino acids. Germline V gene sequence: CDR1 SGHTA, CDR2 FQGNSA.

This chain uses TRBV7-3 with TRBJ2-3, with 7 bases matching TRBD2. Per the germline V gene, CDR1 is SGHTA and CDR2 is FQGTGA. The J segment lost 3 bases and the V segment lost 5 bases, leaving 11 bases of the junction unmatched. The CDR3 covers 16 residues. The CDR3 nucleotides are TGTGCCAGCAGCCCCTACCCCGGGGGGAGGACAGATACGCAGTATTTT. This gives the protein CASSPYPGGRTDTQYF.

This chain links TRBV5-4 with TRBJ1-1, with D tentatively TRBD1 (5 bases). Looked up from germline, CDR1 is SGHNT and CDR2 is YYREEE (reference sequence). V was trimmed by 0 bases and J by 5 bases, leaving 11 bases between them. CDR3 length equals 14 residues. The CDR3 coding sequence is TGTGCCAGCAGCTTGGATGGCAGGGATACTGAAGCTTTCTTT. This translates into CASSLDGRDTEAFF.

The genes are TRBV7-9 and TRBJ1-1; D is undetermined. V was cut by 2 bases and J by 7 bases, with 17 bases left in between. CDR3 length equals 15 residues. Per the germline V gene, CDR1 is SEHNR and CDR2 is FQNEAQ (reference sequence). DNA for the CDR3: TGTGCCAGCAGCTTAAACCCATCCCGAAAGGGTGAAGCTTTCTTT. Translated: CASSLNPSRKGEAFF.

The chain is built from TRBV5-4 and TRBJ2-5, with D uncertain. V lost 2 bases to trimming and J lost 5 bases, with 13 bases between them. This CDR3 spans 14 amino acids. CDR1 SGHNT and CDR2 YYREEE come from the germline V gene (reference sequence). CDR3 amino acids: CASSLGQIRETQYF. CDR3 nucleotides: TGTGCCAGCAGCTTAGGCCAGATTCGGGAGACCCAGTACTTC.

V usage is TRBV2 and J usage is TRBJ2-2, with TRBD2 identical over 8 bases. Germline CDR1 reads SNHLY; CDR2 reads FYNNEI. The CDR3 is 14 amino acids. J was trimmed by 6 bases and V by 4 bases; bases with no gene match: 4. The CDR3 DNA reads TGTGCCAGCAGTGGTCAGGGACTAGCCGGGGAGCTGTTTTTT. Translation: CASSGQGLAGELFF.

The V gene is TRBV6-5, the J gene TRBJ2-7; 10 nucleotides line up with TRBD2. This CDR3 has 15 residues. Germline V gives CDR1 MNHEY, CDR2 SVGAGI. The V segment lost 0 bases and the J segment 1 base; nucleotides outside the gene matches: 0. CDR3 sequence (DNA): TGTGCCAGCAGTTACTCGGGACTAGCGTCCTACGAGCAGTACTTC. As protein: CASSYSGLASYEQYF.

The rearrangement joins TRBV6-6 to TRBJ1-2, with D uncertain. Germline loops: CDR1 MNHNY, CDR2 SVGAGI (reference sequence). V dropped 6 bases and J dropped 5 bases, with 19 bases sitting between them. CDR3 length equals 15 residues. CDR3 nucleotides: TGTGCCAGCAGCCTGGACGGACGCGCCTTGTATGGCTACACCTTC. Translating gives CASSLDGRALYGYTF.

The rearrangement uses TRBV4-1 and TRBJ1-2; no clear D. Germline values: CDR1 MGHRA, CDR2 YSYEKL. The CDR3 is made up of 16 amino acids. Trimming removed 0 bases from V and 0 bases from J, with 11 bases in between. CDR3 sequence reads: CASSQDRSVTNYGYTF. The CDR3 bases are TGCGCCAGCAGCCAAGATAGGTCAGTTACTAACTATGGCTACACCTTC.

This chain uses TRBV7-3 with TRBJ2-7; possible D gene TRBD2, 5 bases. V was shortened by 2 bases and J by 0 bases, with 11 bases between the two germline ends. The CDR3 totals 15 residues. CDR1 is SGHTA, CDR2 FQGTGA, per germline. Here the CDR3 DNA reads TGTGCCAGCAGCTTATTCCCCGGGGTCTCCTACGAGCAGTACTTC. The encoded protein is CASSLFPGVSYEQYF.

This sequence joins TRBV18 and TRBJ2-1; 11 nucleotides align to TRBD2. The CDR3 totals 17 residues. The trim removed 3 bases at V and 2 bases at J, leaving 6 bases unmatched. Germline V gene sequence: CDR1 KGHSH, CDR2 LQKENI. The CDR3 sequence: CASSPLLAGVAYNEQFF. Here the CDR3 DNA reads TGTGCCAGCTCACCCCTACTAGCGGGAGTGGCCTACAATGAGCAGTTCTTC.

The chain joins TRBV3-1 (or the pseudogene TRBV3-2) to TRBJ2-6; D may be TRBD2 (7 bases). Germline loops: CDR1 LGHDT, CDR2 YNNKEL (reference sequence). Trimming removed 4 bases from V and 3 bases from J, with 16 bases in between. This CDR3 contains 17 residues. The CDR3 spells CASSRGGAPGGANVLTF. As DNA, the CDR3 is TGTGCCAGCAGCCGGGGGGGGGCCCCTGGTGGGGCCAACGTCCTGACTTTC.

The CDR3 DNA sequence: TGTGCCAGCAGCCACAGTCCAGGGGCTGGCTGGGGCTACACCTTC. Encoded protein: CASSHSPGAGWGYTF. The rearrangement uses TRBV9 and TRBJ1-2, with D perhaps TRBD1 (6 bases). From germline, CDR1 is SGDLS and CDR2 YYNGEE. The ends were cut back, 4 bases at V and 8 bases at J, with 21 bases in the middle. This CDR3 is 15 amino acids long.

This chain links TRBV15 with TRBJ1-1; 7 nucleotides match TRBD1. This CDR3 contains 12 residues. With V trimmed by 0 bases and J by 11 bases, 3 bases remained unmatched. Germline V gives CDR1 LNHNV, CDR2 YYDKDF (reference sequence). The CDR3 loop is CATSRDGTAAFF. DNA of the CDR3: TGTGCCACCAGCAGAGACGGGACAGCGGCTTTCTTT. The variable domain in full, completed from reference TRBV15 and TRBJ1-1, reads DAMVIQNPRYQVTQFGKPVTLSCSQTLNHNVMYWYQQKSSQAPKLLFHYYDKDFNNEADTPDNFQSRRPNTSFCFLDIRSPGLGDTAMYLCATSRDGTAAFFGQGTRLTVV.

A remark on this clone: Relative to the germline gene, one junction end is altered; a read error may explain this. The rearrangement uses TRBV2 and TRBJ2-7; TRBD1 aligns across 10 bases. CDR3 length: 12 residues. Germline loops: CDR1 SNHLY, CDR2 FYNNEI. The CDR3 coding sequence is TGTGTCAGCCGGGACAGGGGCTACGAGCAGTACTTC. Its translation is CVSRDRGYEQYF.

The gene calls are TRBV6-5 and TRBJ1-3, with 8 bases fitting TRBD1. Per germline, CDR1 MNHEY and CDR2 SVGAGI. J was trimmed by 3 bases and V by 5 bases; bases with no gene match: 6. The length of the CDR3 is 15 residues. The chain's CDR3 is CASSKNRGFGNTIYF. The DNA of the CDR3 is TGTGCCAGCAGTAAAAACAGGGGGTTTGGAAACACCATATATTTT.

This chain uses TRBV12-5 with TRBJ1-1; 7 bases are shared with TRBD1. CDR1 and CDR2 from the germline V gene are LGHNT and FRNRAP. Trimming removed 4 bases from V and 0 bases from J; junction bases left unmatched: 2. The CDR3 is made up of 14 amino acids. CDR3 nucleotide sequence: TGTGCTAGTGGTTGGGGACAGCTGAACACTGAAGCTTTCTTT. Its translation: CASGWGQLNTEAFF.

This clone occurred a few times. The chain has TRBV18 and TRBJ1-2, with D uncertain. From germline, CDR1 is KGHSH and CDR2 LQKENI. The CDR3 is made up of 11 amino acids. The V gene lost 2 bases and the J gene lost 8 bases, with 6 bases spanning the gap. CDR3 sequence: CASSPLGGYTF. The CDR3 DNA follows: TGTGCCAGCTCACCATTGGGCGGCTACACCTTC.

The rearrangement links TRBV10-3 to TRBJ1-2; D possibly corresponds to TRBD1 (5 bases). This CDR3 comprises 16 residues. The germline gives CDR1 ENHRY, CDR2 SYGVKD. V was shortened by 10 bases and J by 4 bases, with 25 bases between the two germline ends. CDR3 nucleotide sequence: TGTGCCACGGGCGAGGGTGGGGCCCGTATTACCTATGGCTACACCTTC. Protein product: CATGEGGARITYGYTF.

Notes on this clone: The sample carries other DNA sequences with the same CDR3. This rearrangement joins TRBV18 to TRBJ2-3; D not certain. CDR1 is KGHSH, CDR2 LQKENI, per germline. The V end was cut by 3 bases, the J end by 4 bases, with 5 bases between. CDR3 length: 12 residues. The CDR3 loop reads CASSPSADTQYF. For the CDR3, the DNA is TGTGCCAGCTCACCGTCCGCAGATACGCAGTATTTT.